Sequencing of this TCR beta chain was carried out in a study of shared clonotypes between healthy human individuals. The CDR3 spans 14 residues. CDR1 SEHNR and CDR2 FQNEAQ come from the germline V gene (reference sequence). The V gene lost 5 bases and the J gene lost 7 bases, with 18 bases spanning the gap. The study's findings and limits: Clonotypes that were shared across a few donors made up roughly 5% of naive CD4 clonotypes. Only a few donors were included, so the genetic and exposure-history diversity represented was limited.

Deep was the level at which the assay was run. Genomic DNA of each subset was evenly split across several immunoSEQ plates. TCRdb's copy holds only in-frame clones and misses some; the assay was immunoSEQ multiplex PCR. The sample lists around 1.9 million clones, more than 85% occurring once. Naive CD8 populations comprised CD45RO-negative cells positively selected for CCR7, excluding terminally differentiated effector memory CD45RA+ cells. In the case of this clone: Its cognate antigen is unknown.

The sample taken for sequencing was naive CD8+ T cells from PBMCs. V is TRBV7-9 and J is TRBJ2-7; D ambiguous. This sequence originates from a man aged 18 to 30 in good health. Some clones in this sample may be carry-over from other donors' samples. For the CDR3, the DNA is TGTGCCAGCAGCACGAGAGAAGTTATGGGGGAGCAGTACTTC. This translates into CASSTREVMGEQYF.